This T cell receptor beta chain is drawn from a study of CD8 T cells in Susac syndrome. The CDR3 extends over 16 amino acids. Germline lookup yields CDR1 LGHNA and CDR2 YNFKEQ. V dropped 3 bases and J dropped 1 base, with 15 bases sitting between them. Roughly 0.45 to 1 ug RNA was reverse transcribed with random hexamers. TCRdb independently ran MiXCR on the immunoSEQ multiplex PCR reads; one entry per CDR3 protein. Of over 140,000 distinct CDR3 sequences in the sample, approximately 95% are singletons; the top ten hold 0.14%. The J gene is TRBJ2-5, the V gene TRBV4-2; D may correspond to TRBD1 or TRBD2 (5 bases each). Sequencing input: CD4+ T cells from PBMCs. The receptor comes from a human donor with Susac syndrome. This CDR3 reads CASSQRGHAGQETQYF. CDR3 coding DNA: TGTGCCAGCAGCCAGAGGGGCCACGCTGGCCAAGAGACCCAGTACTTC.